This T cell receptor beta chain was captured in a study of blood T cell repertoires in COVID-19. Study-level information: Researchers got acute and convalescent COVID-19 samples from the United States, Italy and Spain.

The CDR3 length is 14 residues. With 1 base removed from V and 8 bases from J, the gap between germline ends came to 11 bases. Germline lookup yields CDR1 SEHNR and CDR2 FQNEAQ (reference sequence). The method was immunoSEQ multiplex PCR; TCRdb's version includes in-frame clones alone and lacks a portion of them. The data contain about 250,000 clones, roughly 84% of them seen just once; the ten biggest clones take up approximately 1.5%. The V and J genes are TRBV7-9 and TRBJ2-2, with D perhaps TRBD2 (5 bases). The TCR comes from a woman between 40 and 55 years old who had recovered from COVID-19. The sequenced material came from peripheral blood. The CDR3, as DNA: TGTGCCAGCAGCTTAGTCCTCCGGGAAGGGGAGCTGTTTTTT. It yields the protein CASSLVLREGELFF.